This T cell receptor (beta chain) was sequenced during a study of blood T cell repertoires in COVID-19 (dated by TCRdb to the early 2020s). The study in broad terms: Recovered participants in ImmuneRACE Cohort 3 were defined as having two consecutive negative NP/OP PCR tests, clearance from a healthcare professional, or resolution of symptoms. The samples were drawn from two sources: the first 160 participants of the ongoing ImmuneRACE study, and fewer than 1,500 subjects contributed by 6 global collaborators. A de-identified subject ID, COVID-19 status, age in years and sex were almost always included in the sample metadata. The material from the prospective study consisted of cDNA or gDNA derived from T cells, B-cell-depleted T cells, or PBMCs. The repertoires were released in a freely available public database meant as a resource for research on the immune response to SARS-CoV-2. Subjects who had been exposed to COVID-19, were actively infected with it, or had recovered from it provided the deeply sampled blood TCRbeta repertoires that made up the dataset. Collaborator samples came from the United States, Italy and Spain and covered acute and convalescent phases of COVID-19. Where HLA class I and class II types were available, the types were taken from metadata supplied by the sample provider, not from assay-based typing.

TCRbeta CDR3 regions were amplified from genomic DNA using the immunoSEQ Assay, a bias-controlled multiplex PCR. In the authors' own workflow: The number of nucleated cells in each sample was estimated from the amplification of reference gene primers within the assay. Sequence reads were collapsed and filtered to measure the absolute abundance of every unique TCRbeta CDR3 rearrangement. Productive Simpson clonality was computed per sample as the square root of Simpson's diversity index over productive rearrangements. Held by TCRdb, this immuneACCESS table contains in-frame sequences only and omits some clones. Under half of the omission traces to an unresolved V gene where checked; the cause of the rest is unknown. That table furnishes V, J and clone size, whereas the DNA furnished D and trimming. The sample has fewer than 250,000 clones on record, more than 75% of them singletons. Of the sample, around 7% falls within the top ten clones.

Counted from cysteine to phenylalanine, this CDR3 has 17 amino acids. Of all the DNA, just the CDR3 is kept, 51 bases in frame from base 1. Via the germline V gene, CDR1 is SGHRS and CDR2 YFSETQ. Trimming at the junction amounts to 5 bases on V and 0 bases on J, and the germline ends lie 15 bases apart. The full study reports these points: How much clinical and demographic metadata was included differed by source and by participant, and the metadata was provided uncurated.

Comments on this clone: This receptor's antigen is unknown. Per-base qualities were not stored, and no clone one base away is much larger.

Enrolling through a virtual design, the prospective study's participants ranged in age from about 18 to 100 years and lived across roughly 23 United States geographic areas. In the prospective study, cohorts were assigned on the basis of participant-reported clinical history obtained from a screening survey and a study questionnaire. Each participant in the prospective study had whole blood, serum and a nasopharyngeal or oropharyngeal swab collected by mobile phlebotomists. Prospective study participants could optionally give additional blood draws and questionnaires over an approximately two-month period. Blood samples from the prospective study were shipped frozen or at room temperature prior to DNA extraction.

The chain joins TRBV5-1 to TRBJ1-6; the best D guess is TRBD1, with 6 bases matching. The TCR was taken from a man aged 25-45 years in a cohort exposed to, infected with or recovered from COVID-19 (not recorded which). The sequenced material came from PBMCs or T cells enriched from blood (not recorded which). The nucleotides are TGCGCCAGCAGTCTTGTACAGGGCAACTCCTATAATTCACCCCTCCACTTT. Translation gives CASSLVQGNSYNSPLHF. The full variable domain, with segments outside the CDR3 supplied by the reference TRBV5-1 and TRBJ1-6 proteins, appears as KAGVTQTPRYLIKTRGQQVTLSCSPISGHRSVSWYQQTPGQGLQFLFEYFSETQRNKGNFPGRFSGRQFSNSRSEMNVSTLELGDSALYLCASSLVQGNSYNSPLHFGNGTRLTVT.